What follows are 3 T cell receptor beta chains derived from one specimen sequenced in a study of T-cell memory formation after mild COVID-19. A single record per CDR3 protein comes from TCRdb applying MiXCR to the 5' RACE reads. The sample lists 450,000 or so distinct CDR3 sequences, nearly 25% occurring once. Sequencing used PBMCs or a T cell subset sorted from them (not recorded which). Receptor source: an adult woman who had mild COVID-19 (a few samples of this study predate the infection). Cell type and time point are not known.

The chain uses TRBV7-2 and TRBJ2-3, with TRBD2 matching 10 bases. J gave up 4 bases and V 6 bases, and 7 bases lay outside the gene matches. The CDR3 extends over 15 amino acids. Germline values: CDR1 SGHTA, CDR2 FQGNSA. The CDR3 loop is CASSSSGRASDTQYF. The CDR3 DNA sequence: TGTGCCAGCAGTTCCAGCGGGAGGGCCTCAGATACGCAGTATTTT.

The rearrangement joins TRBV29-1 to TRBJ2-5; the D is unclear. The germline CDR1 and CDR2 sequences are SQVTM and ANQGSEA. V was pared by 3 bases and J by 1 base, with 9 bases between. The CDR3 extends over 13 amino acids. The CDR3: CSVETGSQETQYF. For the CDR3, the DNA is TGCAGCGTTGAGACGGGCAGCCAAGAGACCCAGTACTTC.

This clonotype was counted ten times or more. The chain joins TRBV6-6 to TRBJ2-7; D is unclear. The CDR3 totals 14 residues. The V and J ends lost 6 bases and 4 bases respectively, with 16 bases between them. Germline CDR1 and CDR2: MNHNY and SVGAGI (reference sequence). CDR3 nucleotide sequence: TGTGCCAGCAGCCAAGACATCGGGTCTTACGAGCAGTACTTC. Encoded protein: CASSQDIGSYEQYF.